A selection of T cell receptor beta chains follows, all from one sample in a study of identical twins. TCRdb reanalysed the 5' RACE reads using MiXCR and keeps one entry per CDR3 protein. Of some 730,000 distinct CDR3 sequences listed, roughly 20% are singletons. These data also featured in a second study, about T cells expressing NK-cell markers.

Sequences were obtained from PBMCs. All receptors come from a woman aged 18-30 years in good health. CDR3s include the opening cysteine and the closing phenylalanine or tryptophan. Fields, in order: D gene, clone size, V gene, J gene, CDR3 DNA, CDR3 protein. The D gene is left open where the match is weak. Clone sizes are given selectively: once, few, many, or a class where the clone is expanded.

>TRBD1|NA|TRBV6-1|TRBJ1-2
TGTGCCAGCAGACCGGGACAGGGGGCCTATGGCTACACCTTC
CASRPGQGAYGYTF
>NA|NA|TRBV12-5|TRBJ1-5
TGTGCTAGTGGCCCGGGAGTGTATCAGCCCCAGCATTTT
CASGPGVYQPQHF
>NA|many|TRBV2|TRBJ2-1
TGTGCCAGCAGTGCCCGTCCCCAGCGCAATAATGAGCAGTTCTTC
CASSARPQRNNEQFF
>TRBD2|NA|TRBV27|TRBJ2-5
TGTGCCAGCAGTCCAACCCGCCTAGCGGGAGTACCCCAAGAGACCCAGTACTTC
CASSPTRLAGVPQETQYF
>NA|NA|TRBV18|TRBJ2-1
TGTGCCAGCTACCACGTACATTCTTTTGAGCAGTTCTTC
CASYHVHSFEQFF
>NA|many|TRBV6-5|TRBJ2-1
TGTGCCAGCAGATTACGGGCCCTAGGGATTGAGCAGTTCTTC
CASRLRALGIEQFF
>NA|NA|TRBV5-5|TRBJ2-7
TGTGCCAGCAGCTTGGTACAGGGTCTCAACGAGCAGTACTTC
CASSLVQGLNEQYF
>NA|NA|TRBV7-6|TRBJ2-2
TGTGCCAGCGGGGGAGGCGGATACACCGGGGAGCTGTTTTTT
CASGGGGYTGELFF
>NA|NA|TRBV11-2|TRBJ1-5
TGTGCCAGCAGCATCCAGGGTATCAACCAGCCCCAGCATTTT
CASSIQGINQPQHF
>TRBD1|few|TRBV12-3/TRBV12-4|TRBJ2-7
TGTGCCAGCAGTCTGGGACAGCACTCCTACGAGCAGTACTTC
CASSLGQHSYEQYF
>TRBD2|NA|TRBV20-1|TRBJ2-7
TGCTGCTGGGGGTATAGCGGGGACCAAACCTTCTACGAGCAGTACTTC
CCWGYSGDQTFYEQYF
>NA|many|TRBV20-1|TRBJ1-2
TGCAGTGCTAACAACTTGGCCCTTTTGAGTCACACCTTC
CSANNLALLSHTF
>NA|few|TRBV7-9|TRBJ2-1
TGTGCCAGCAGCTTTGGACTGGACGAGCAGTTCTTC
CASSFGLDEQFF
>TRBD1|NA|TRBV12-3/TRBV12-4|TRBJ1-2
TGTGCCAGCAGTTGGGACAGGGGGCAGGATGGCTACACCTTC
CASSWDRGQDGYTF
>NA|NA|TRBV2|TRBJ1-5
TGTGCCAGCGGTCCGGTTTTTAGCAATCAGCCCCAGCATTTT
CASGPVFSNQPQHF
>NA|NA|TRBV15|TRBJ2-7
TGTGCCACCAGCACAACCTCCTCGGGCTTCTACGAGCAGTACTTC
CATSTTSSGFYEQYF
>NA|NA|TRBV5-1|TRBJ2-2
TGCGCCAGCAGCTTGGAAGGACCGCCGAACACCGGGGAGCTGTTTTTT
CASSLEGPPNTGELFF
>TRBD1|many|TRBV15|TRBJ2-1
TGTGCCACCAGCAGAGTAAACCGGGACAGGGGATACAATGAGCAGTTCTTC
CATSRVNRDRGYNEQFF
>NA|few|TRBV20-1|TRBJ1-2
TGCAGTGCTAGAGCCCAACAGGGAACGAGATATGGCTACACCTTC
CSARAQQGTRYGYTF
>NA|few|TRBV18|TRBJ2-5
TGTGCCAGCTCACGTGGGCGCGGGTTGGGTCAAGAGACCCAGTACTTC
CASSRGRGLGQETQYF
>TRBD1|NA|TRBV12-3/TRBV12-4|TRBJ1-1
TGTGCCAGCAGTTTCGTCAGGGGGCTCACTGAAGCTTTCTTT
CASSFVRGLTEAFF
>TRBD2|few|TRBV20-1|TRBJ2-7
TGCAGTGCTAGAGATCGTCGGGGGAGGGCAACCTACGAGCAGTACTTC
CSARDRRGRATYEQYF
>NA|NA|TRBV9|TRBJ1-5
TGTGCCAGCACCAGGTCAGGAGGGAACAATCAGCCCCAGCATTTT
CASTRSGGNNQPQHF
>NA|many|TRBV12-3/TRBV12-4|TRBJ2-2
TGTGCCAGCAGTTTATTGGGGGAGCTGTTTTTT
CASSLLGELFF
>NA|few|TRBV29-1|TRBJ2-2
TGCAGCGTTGAAGAGACTTTTACCGGGGAGCTGTTTTTT
CSVEETFTGELFF
>TRBD2|NA|TRBV29-1|TRBJ2-1
TGCAGCGTCCGGACTAGCGGGAGGAGCGATGAGCAGTTCTTC
CSVRTSGRSDEQFF
>TRBD1|NA|TRBV20-1|TRBJ2-1
TGCAGTGCTAGCCTTTCTCCGGGACAGGGCTTTAAAAATGAGCAGTTCTTC
CSASLSPGQGFKNEQFF
>NA|many|TRBV5-1|TRBJ1-1
TGCGCCAGCAGCCCCAGGACGGGATTCGATGAAGCTTTCTTT
CASSPRTGFDEAFF
>TRBD2|many|TRBV10-3|TRBJ2-5
TGTGCCATCAGTCCTAGCGGGAGTCCAGAGACCCAGTACTTC
CAISPSGSPETQYF
>NA|few|TRBV6-1|TRBJ2-5
TGTGCCAGCCTCCGGACAGTTAAAGAGACCCAGTACTTC
CASLRTVKETQYF
>TRBD2|few|TRBV20-1|TRBJ2-2
TGCAGTGCCGGACTAGCGTCCCCCGGGGAGCTGTTTTTT
CSAGLASPGELFF
>NA|few|TRBV14|TRBJ2-1
TGTGCCAGCAGCCAGACCCCCTACAATGAGCAGTTCTTC
CASSQTPYNEQFF
>NA|few|TRBV7-2|TRBJ2-1
TGTGCCAGCAGCTTAGGGCCCTCCTTCTACAATGAGCAGTTCTTC
CASSLGPSFYNEQFF
>TRBD2|NA|TRBV9|TRBJ2-7
TGTGCCAGCAGCGTGGGGGGGACTACAACCCACGAGCAGTACTTC
CASSVGGTTTHEQYF
>NA|few|TRBV3-1|TRBJ2-1
TGTGCCAGCAGCCGCACCTCGGAAGAGCAGTTCTTC
CASSRTSEEQFF
>NA|NA|TRBV10-1|TRBJ1-5
TGCGCCAGCAGTGAGCCAAATCAGCCCCAGCATTTT
CASSEPNQPQHF
>TRBD2|many|TRBV12-3/TRBV12-4|TRBJ2-1
TGTGCCAGCAAGGGGACTAACTTAATGAAGCAGTTCTTC
CASKGTNLMKQFF
>TRBD1|NA|TRBV6-1|TRBJ1-5
TGTGCCAGCAGTCTGGGACAGGGGGACTATCAGCCCCAGCATTTT
CASSLGQGDYQPQHF
>NA|few|TRBV29-1|TRBJ2-5
TGCAGCGTTCTAGCGCCTCAAGAGACCCAGTACTTC
CSVLAPQETQYF
>NA|few|TRBV5-5|TRBJ2-3
TGTGCCAGCAGCATGTATCGGGACAGCACAGATACGCAGTATTTT
CASSMYRDSTDTQYF
>TRBD1|NA|TRBV7-9|TRBJ2-5
TGTGCCAGCAGCAAAATCCCGGGACAGGGGCACCAAGAGACCCAGTACTTC
CASSKIPGQGHQETQYF
>NA|few|TRBV5-6|TRBJ2-7
TGTGCCAGCAGTCCCGCCGGTCCTAGCCTCCTTGGGGAGCAGTACTTC
CASSPAGPSLLGEQYF
>TRBD1|many|TRBV10-3|TRBJ2-7
TGTGCCATCAGTGATCGTATAGGGACAGGGCTCGGCGAGCAGTACTTC
CAISDRIGTGLGEQYF
>NA|NA|TRBV4-3|TRBJ2-2
TGCGCCAGCAGCCAAGATAGGCGGCGACTACCCGGGGAGCTGTTTTTT
CASSQDRRRLPGELFF
>NA|few|TRBV6-1|TRBJ1-5
TGTGCCAGCAGCCGTTCGACAGGACGATTTAGCAATCAGCCCCAGCATTTT
CASSRSTGRFSNQPQHF
>NA|NA|TRBV7-9|TRBJ2-7
TGTGCCAGCAGCTTGCCAGATAACTACGAGCAGTACTTC
CASSLPDNYEQYF
>NA|few|TRBV6-5|TRBJ1-2
TGTGCCAGCAGCTCTGAAAGTGGCTACACCTTC
CASSSESGYTF